Presented here are 31 T cell receptor beta chains from one specimen sequenced in a study of blood T cell repertoires in COVID-19. The repertoire was sequenced with immunoSEQ multiplex PCR; TCRdb's copy has only in-frame clones and lacks some. Counted here are about 440,000 clones, nearly 90% occurring once; the ten biggest clones make up about 2%. The sample comprised PBMCs or T cells enriched from blood (not recorded which). These TCRs come from a woman younger than 35 with acute COVID-19.

The rearrangement links TRBV2 to TRBJ2-7; 7 bases are a match to TRBD2. Germline V gene sequence: CDR1 SNHLY, CDR2 FYNNEI. J lost 6 bases, V lost 4 bases, and 6 bases had no gene match. The CDR3 sequence is 13 residues long. CDR3 bases: TGTGCCAGCAGTGCTGGGACTACTAGCGAGCAGTACTTC. Residues: CASSAGTTSEQYF.

This clone has only one observation. The chain is built from TRBV19 and TRBJ2-5, with D maybe TRBD1 (5 bases). This CDR3 is 14 amino acids long. Trimming cost V 2 bases and J 2 bases, with 9 bases left between them. The germline V gene has CDR1 LNHDA and CDR2 SQIVND (reference sequence). CDR3 region: CASSIPGLQETQYF. The CDR3, as DNA: TGTGCCAGTAGTATACCAGGGTTACAAGAGACCCAGTACTTC.

This chain links TRBV11-2 with TRBJ2-7; 8 bases align to TRBD2. The CDR3 totals 17 residues. Germline V lookup: CDR1 SGHAT, CDR2 FQNNGV. V trimming: 1 base; J trimming: 4 bases; junction bases outside the gene matches: 12. CDR3 sequence: CASSLVRVGRAGYEQYF. The CDR3 DNA sequence: TGTGCCAGCAGCTTAGTTCGTGTCGGGAGGGCCGGGTACGAGCAGTACTTC.

This chain joins TRBV5-6 and TRBJ2-1; D gene unclear. V shed 0 bases and J shed 0 bases, with 10 bases lying between them. The CDR3 spans 16 residues. CDR1 and CDR2 from the germline V gene are SGHDT and YYEEEE. The DNA of the CDR3 is TGTGCCAGCAGCTTGGGCGCGAGTCCCTCCTACAATGAGCAGTTCTTC. Translation: CASSLGASPSYNEQFF.

The chain employs TRBV27 and TRBJ2-3, with 8 bases that match TRBD2. Trimming took 2 bases from V and 3 from J; bases not matched to a gene: 10. Germline CDR1 and CDR2: MNHEY and SMNVEV (reference sequence). This CDR3 contains 17 residues. The CDR3 reads CASSLRTSPRGTDTQYF. Here the CDR3 DNA reads TGTGCCAGCAGTTTACGGACTAGCCCGAGGGGGACAGATACGCAGTATTTT.

The chain combines TRBV5-1 with TRBJ2-2; 8 nucleotides align to TRBD1. V shed 7 bases, J shed 3 bases, and the junction held 5 bases outside the gene matches. The CDR3 covers 14 residues. The germline gives CDR1 SGHRS, CDR2 YFSETQ. The CDR3, as DNA: TGCGCCAGCCGGACAGGGAAGGACACCGGGGAGCTGTTTTTT. This codes for CASRTGKDTGELFF.

V usage is TRBV2 and J usage is TRBJ1-1; TRBD1 matches at 8 bases. The CDR3 is 14 residues long. V lost 2 bases and J lost 5; bases outside the gene matches: 4. Per germline, CDR1 SNHLY and CDR2 FYNNEI. CDR3 bases: TGTGCCAGCAGTGAACGACAGGGGAAGACTGAAGCTTTCTTT. Protein: CASSERQGKTEAFF. The whole variable domain, remainder taken from reference TRBV2 and TRBJ1-1, is EPEVTQTPSHQVTQMGQEVILRCVPISNHLYFYWYRQILGQKVEFLVSFYNNEISEKSEIFDDQFSVERPDGSNFTLKIRSTKLEDSAMYFCASSERQGKTEAFFGQGTRLTVV.

The chain joins TRBV13 to TRBJ1-1, with D tentatively TRBD1 (5 bases). The CDR3 runs 14 residues. CDR1 is PRHDT and CDR2 is FYEKMQ in the germline V gene (reference sequence). V was clipped by 3 bases and J by 4 bases, with 12 bases between them. DNA of the CDR3: TGTGCCAGCAGCTTGGGGGTCGGGGGCACTGAAGCTTTCTTT. This translates into CASSLGVGGTEAFF.

V and J are TRBV5-1 and TRBJ2-1, with D possibly TRBD1 on 5 matching bases. V shed 4 bases and J shed 1 base, with 12 bases lying between them. The CDR3 runs 15 residues. Per the germline V gene, CDR1 is SGHRS and CDR2 is YFSETQ. CDR3 protein: CASSIAGISYNEQFF. The CDR3 DNA sequence: TGCGCCAGCAGCATAGCAGGGATATCCTACAATGAGCAGTTCTTC.

This clone has just a few counts. J is TRBJ2-2 and V is TRBV30, with 8 nucleotides matching TRBD2. Germline CDR1 is GTSNPN and CDR2 is SVGIG (reference sequence). The CDR3 spans 16 residues. Trimming removed 0 bases from V and 4 bases from J; junction bases left unmatched: 7. The chain's CDR3 is CAWSVQAGVSTGELFF. CDR3 DNA sequence: TGTGCCTGGAGTGTACAAGCGGGAGTTAGCACCGGGGAGCTGTTTTTT.

The V call is TRBV19, the J call TRBJ1-1, with 7 bases identical to TRBD1. Germline V gene data show CDR1 as LNHDA and CDR2 as SQIVND (reference sequence). V was clipped by 6 bases and J by 2 bases; unmatched bases: 6. This CDR3 has 14 amino acids. As DNA, the CDR3 is TGTGCCAGTAGCAAGACAGGGATCAACACTGAAGCTTTCTTT. This encodes CASSKTGINTEAFF. The full variable domain, completed using reference TRBV19 and TRBJ1-1, is DGGITQSPKYLFRKEGQNVTLSCEQNLNHDAMYWYRQDPGQGLRLIYYSQIVNDFQKGDIAEGYSVSREKKESFPLTVTSAQKNPTAFYLCASSKTGINTEAFFGQGTRLTVV.

Here the CDR3 reads CASSVSSGSSYEQYF. CDR3 nucleotides: TGCGCCAGCAGCGTGTCTAGCGGAAGCTCCTACGAGCAGTACTTC. J is TRBJ2-7 and V is TRBV5-1, with 7 positions matching TRBD2. V lost 4 bases and J lost 0; bases outside the gene matches: 7. The CDR3 has 15 amino acids. Germline V lookup: CDR1 SGHRS, CDR2 YFSETQ.

The rearrangement joins TRBV10-1 to TRBJ2-1, with 14 bases identical to TRBD2. The CDR3 length is 18 residues. The ends lost 6 bases at V and 4 bases at J; junction bases unmatched: 11. CDR1 WNHNN and CDR2 SYGVQD come from the germline V gene (reference sequence). CDR3 region: CASREGLAGDPGYNEQFF. CDR3 sequence (DNA): TGCGCCAGCAGAGAGGGACTAGCGGGGGACCCGGGGTACAATGAGCAGTTCTTC.

This clone has only one observation. DNA for the CDR3: TGTGCCAGCAGTTCTCAGGGATATACTGAAGCTTTCTTT. Translation gives CASSSQGYTEAFF. V and J are TRBV28 and TRBJ1-1; possibly TRBD1 for D (5 bases). V was shortened by 4 bases and J by 5 bases, with 11 bases between the two germline ends. Germline V gene sequence: CDR1 MDHEN, CDR2 SYDVKM. The CDR3 extends over 13 amino acids.

CDR3: CASGGLGLAGTDTQYF. CDR3 DNA sequence: TGTGCTAGTGGTGGCCTAGGACTAGCGGGAACAGATACGCAGTATTTT. The chain has TRBV12-5 and TRBJ2-3; 12 bases match TRBD2. V was pared by 5 bases and J by 3 bases, with 6 bases of the junction left unmatched. CDR3 size: 16 residues. CDR1 is LGHNT, CDR2 FRNRAP, per germline.

The V and J genes are TRBV14 and TRBJ2-1; 11 bases align to TRBD2. CDR3 size: 17 residues. Per germline, CDR1 SGHDN and CDR2 FVKESK. With V trimmed by 3 bases and J by 4 bases, 8 bases remained unmatched. CDR3 DNA sequence: TGTGCCAGCAGCCAGGCCCTGACTAGCGGGAATTACAATGAGCAGTTCTTC. Encoded protein: CASSQALTSGNYNEQFF.

This chain connects TRBV5-1 to TRBJ1-2; D uncertain. Germline loops: CDR1 SGHRS, CDR2 YFSETQ. V lost 0 bases to trimming and J lost 1 base, with 13 bases between them. The CDR3 runs to 16 residues. The CDR3 sequence is CASSLVSGGGNYGYTF. In DNA form, the CDR3 reads TGCGCCAGCAGCTTGGTTTCTGGCGGAGGTAACTATGGCTACACCTTC.

The genes are TRBV28 and TRBJ1-2; 7 nucleotides match TRBD1. Germline V gives CDR1 MDHEN, CDR2 SYDVKM. CDR3 length equals 14 residues. The V segment lost 5 bases and the J segment 2 bases; nucleotides outside the gene matches: 5. The CDR3 reads CASSPGQANYGYTF. The CDR3 DNA sequence: TGTGCCAGCAGTCCCGGACAGGCGAACTATGGCTACACCTTC.

This chain connects TRBV14 to TRBJ2-2, with unresolved D. The CDR3 is 14 amino acids. The germline V and J ends were trimmed by 0 bases and 6 bases, with 8 bases remaining between them. Germline V lookup: CDR1 SGHDN, CDR2 FVKESK. CDR3 in amino acids: CASSQDSVAGELFF. The CDR3 bases are TGTGCCAGCAGCCAAGACTCAGTTGCCGGGGAGCTGTTTTTT.

The chain combines TRBV10-3 with TRBJ1-3; a possible D gene is TRBD1 (5 bases). V dropped 5 bases and J dropped 7 bases, with 9 bases sitting between them. The CDR3 spans 12 residues. Germline V gene sequence: CDR1 ENHRY, CDR2 SYGVKD. CDR3 residues: CAISLDSNTIYF. CDR3 bases: TGTGCCATCAGTCTCGACAGCAACACCATATATTTT.

This rearrangement joins TRBV6-5 to TRBJ1-6; D unclear. Looked up from germline, CDR1 is MNHEY and CDR2 is SVGAGI. The CDR3 is 15 amino acids. Deletions cut 0 bases from V and 7 bases from J, with 10 bases between. In DNA form, the CDR3 reads TGTGCCAGCAGTTACTCCCAGACGGGGAATTCACCCCTCCACTTT. It encodes CASSYSQTGNSPLHF.

This chain connects TRBV18 to TRBJ1-3; no definite D call. Germline CDR1 KGHSH, CDR2 LQKENI. Trimming removed 2 bases from V and 3 bases from J, with 8 bases in between. The CDR3 has 14 amino acids. The CDR3 is CASSPSGIGNTIYF. The CDR3 DNA follows: TGTGCCAGCTCACCATCAGGAATTGGAAACACCATATATTTT.

The V gene is TRBV5-1, the J gene TRBJ2-7; 12 bases fit TRBD2. The V and J ends lost 3 bases and 6 bases, in that order; junction bases with no gene match: 10. CDR3 length: 16 residues. Germline CDR1 SGHRS, CDR2 YFSETQ. The CDR3 spells CASSSRWTSGIGEQYF. DNA for the CDR3: TGCGCCAGCAGCTCGCGCTGGACTAGCGGGATTGGCGAGCAGTACTTC.

V is TRBV20-1 and J is TRBJ2-1; D gene ambiguous. Germline V gene lookup returns CDR1 DFQATT and CDR2 SNEGSKA (reference sequence). The CDR3 is made up of 11 amino acids. The V end was cut by 1 base, the J end by 9 bases, with 7 bases between. The CDR3 bases are TGCAGTGCTAGAGGAGAGGCTGAGCAGTTCTTC. It codes for CSARGEAEQFF.

This clone was detected only once. V is TRBV27 and J is TRBJ1-1; D perhaps matches TRBD1 (6 bases). V dropped 2 bases and J dropped 3 bases, with 13 bases sitting between them. This CDR3 is built from 15 residues. Germline assignment: CDR1 MNHEY and CDR2 SMNVEV (reference sequence). CDR3: CASSLLGTPYTEAFF. CDR3 in DNA: TGTGCCAGCAGTTTACTGGGGACACCGTACACTGAAGCTTTCTTT.

In nucleotides, the CDR3 is TGTGCCAGCAGCGTAGCTCCAGGGCCAGGGAATGAGCAGTTCTTC. Translating it yields CASSVAPGPGNEQFF. The chain is built from TRBV9 and TRBJ2-1, with D maybe TRBD1 (5 bases). The germline CDR1 and CDR2 sequences are SGDLS and YYNGEE. Trimming took off 0 bases at V and 7 bases at J, with 14 bases between the two ends. The CDR3 runs to 15 residues.

The table lists this clone with a few counts. The chain recombines TRBV10-1 with TRBJ1-2; 9 bases agree with TRBD1. The CDR3 covers 15 residues. Germline-derived CDR1 and CDR2 are WNHNN and SYGVQD (reference sequence). The J segment lost 5 bases and the V segment lost 7 bases, leaving 11 bases of the junction unmatched. This chain's CDR3 is CASKGDRVVRYGYTF. Written as DNA, the CDR3 is TGCGCCAGCAAGGGGGACAGGGTAGTTAGGTATGGCTACACCTTC.

The chain uses TRBV28 and TRBJ2-7, with TRBD1 matching 8 bases. V lost 3 bases and J lost 6; bases outside the gene matches: 7. CDR1 and CDR2 from the germline V gene are MDHEN and SYDVKM. The CDR3 is 14 amino acids. In DNA, the CDR3 is TGTGCCAGCAGTTTGACAGGGGAGAGTCTCGAGCAGTACTTC. Encoded protein: CASSLTGESLEQYF. Filled out from reference TRBV28 and TRBJ2-7, the complete variable domain reads DVKVTQSSRYLVKRTGEKVFLECVQDMDHENMFWYRQDPGLGLRLIYFSYDVKMKEKGDIPEGYSVSREKKERFSLILESASTNQTSMYLCASSLTGESLEQYFGPGTRLTVT.

The J gene is TRBJ2-5, the V gene TRBV10-3, with TRBD2 matching 9 bases. Per germline, CDR1 ENHRY and CDR2 SYGVKD. This CDR3 is 16 amino acids long. Losses at the gene ends were 3 bases for V and 4 bases for J; bases not matched to a gene: 9. The CDR3 DNA reads TGTGCCATCAGTGATCGGCTAGCGGGGTTAGCAGAGACCCAGTACTTC. Amino acid sequence: CAISDRLAGLAETQYF.

A note on this clone: The identical CDR3 is also encoded by other nucleotide sequences in the sample. This chain joins TRBV29-1 and TRBJ2-7, with D possibly being TRBD1 (6 bases). The V and J ends lost 2 bases and 3 bases respectively, with 8 bases between them. CDR1 and CDR2 (germline): SQVTM, ANQGSEA. CDR3 length: 12 residues. The CDR3 DNA follows: TGCAGCGTTGAAACAGGGAGCTACGAGCAGTACTTC. Translated, it gives CSVETGSYEQYF.

This rearrangement joins TRBV28 to TRBJ2-1; 7 bases line up with TRBD2. The CDR3 length is 14 residues. Germline CDR1 reads MDHEN; CDR2 reads SYDVKM. Losses at the gene ends were 8 bases for V and 8 bases for J; bases not matched to a gene: 12. This chain's CDR3 is CASLKFAGAYEQFF. Here the CDR3 DNA reads TGTGCCAGCCTCAAATTTGCGGGAGCCTATGAGCAGTTCTTC.